This TCR beta chain was profiled in a study of blood T cell repertoires in COVID-19. Original processing notes: Reference gene primer amplification gave nucleated cell count estimates. The method was immunoSEQ multiplex PCR; TCRdb's version includes in-frame clones alone and lacks a portion of them. The V and J calls and clone size are taken from that table; D and trimming were inferred from the DNA. The sample lists over 350,000 clones; around nine tenths were seen once. This CDR3 contains 16 residues. Germline trimming cut 3 bases from V and 4 bases from J; bases unmatched to any gene: 1. The V gene's germline CDR1 is SGHRS and CDR2 YFSETQ. Individuals aged about 18 to 90 years were recruited from 24 US areas.

The rearrangement links TRBV5-1 to TRBJ2-2, with TRBD2 matching over 15 bases. The sample consisted of PBMCs or T cells enriched from blood (not recorded which). The sequence derives from a woman younger than 30 who had recovered from COVID-19. CDR3 bases: TGCGCCAGCAGCTCGGGACTAGCGGGGGGCACCGGGGAGCTGTTTTTT. This encodes CASSSGLAGGTGELFF.